This T cell receptor (beta chain) appears in the sequencing data of a study of blood T cell repertoires in COVID-19. Study-wide background: Samples representing acute and convalescent COVID-19 were sourced from the United States, Italy and Spain. T cells, B-cell-depleted T cells, or PBMCs provided the cDNA or gDNA that served as material.

Sequencing used immunoSEQ multiplex PCR; TCRdb keeps in-frame clones, though not all of them. The repertoire holds about 120,000 clones, roughly nine tenths seen once, with less than 2% in the top ten. The CDR3 loop spans 16 amino acids. Per germline, CDR1 SGHRS and CDR2 YFSETQ. Trimming took 4 bases from V and 2 from J; bases not matched to a gene: 3. Sequencing was performed on peripheral blood. The receptor was isolated from a human donor with active COVID-19. The donor label of this sample is uncertain. This chain joins TRBV5-1 and TRBJ1-4; 12 bases agree with TRBD1. Written as DNA, the CDR3 is TGCGCCAGCAGCCCGGGGACAGGGGGCACTAATGAAAAACTGTTTTTT. Protein: CASSPGTGGTNEKLFF.